This T cell receptor (beta chain) was identified in a study of PD-1 blockade in mismatch repair-deficient tumors. Study-level background: Patients had over 10 mismatch repair-deficient cancer types, all previously treated and progressing.

This table comes from immunoSEQ multiplex PCR, and its TCRdb copy is limited to in-frame clones, with some not included. The sample carries 56,000 or so clones, roughly 78% recorded once. PCR or immunohistochemistry showed mismatch repair deficiency in every enrolled patient. A few pembrolizumab responders had their TCRs sequenced. Study results and caveats: Tumor-resident clones, often undetectable pretreatment in blood, expanded then contracted after pembrolizumab.

The V end was cut by 0 bases, the J end by 3 bases, with 9 bases between. Germline V gene sequence: CDR1 SGHRS, CDR2 YFSETQ. The CDR3 spans 14 residues. This clone showed up just once. The target antigen is unknown. The origin of this receptor is an adult with mismatch repair-deficient cancer. Specimen: peripheral blood, collected 4 weeks after starting pembrolizumab. V gene TRBV5-1 combines with J gene TRBJ1-2; D uncertain. CDR3 bases: TGCGCCAGCAGCTTGGGCACGGCAGACTATGGCTACACCTTC. Translated, it gives CASSLGTADYGYTF.